These 5 T cell receptor beta chains originate from one sample sequenced in a study of blood T cell repertoires in COVID-19. The table came from immunoSEQ multiplex PCR; TCRdb's copy has only in-frame clones and leaves some out. In the table there are approximately 240,000 clones, around 90% of which are singletons. The sample consisted of peripheral blood. The receptor set was obtained from a man younger than 45 with COVID-19, enrolled during active disease.

The CDR3 DNA reads TGTGCCAGCAGTGATCTGGCTAGCGGGGGTGAGCAGTTCTTC. Translated, it gives CASSDLASGGEQFF. The V call is TRBV2, the J call TRBJ2-1; 10 bases align to TRBD2. CDR1 is SNHLY, CDR2 FYNNEI, per germline. The CDR3 consists of 14 residues. Germline trimming cut 3 bases from V and 9 bases from J; bases unmatched to any gene: 5. The full variable domain, rest sourced from reference TRBV2 and TRBJ2-1, is EPEVTQTPSHQVTQMGQEVILRCVPISNHLYFYWYRQILGQKVEFLVSFYNNEISEKSEIFDDQFSVERPDGSNFTLKIRSTKLEDSAMYFCASSDLASGGEQFFGPGTRLTVL.

The V and J genes are TRBV6-5 and TRBJ2-5; 7 bases align to TRBD2. Trimming removed 4 bases from V and 4 bases from J; junction bases left unmatched: 6. The CDR3 spans 14 residues. The V gene's germline CDR1 is MNHEY and CDR2 SVGAGI. The CDR3 here is CASSSRGGRETQYF. The CDR3 DNA is TGTGCCAGCAGTTCTCGGGGAGGGAGAGAGACCCAGTACTTC.

The rearrangement uses TRBV4-1 and TRBJ2-1; TRBD1 agrees at 9 bases. The CDR3 totals 15 residues. From germline, CDR1 is MGHRA and CDR2 YSYEKL. The junction had 3 bases not matched to a gene; V was cut back by 1 base and J by 5 bases. CDR3 in amino acids: CASSQAGQGDNEQFF. DNA for the CDR3: TGCGCCAGCAGCCAAGCGGGACAGGGCGACAATGAGCAGTTCTTC.

The chain couples TRBV30 to TRBJ1-1; D remains ambiguous. The CDR3 is 15 residues long. Germline V gene lookup returns CDR1 GTSNPN and CDR2 SVGIG (reference sequence). Trimming stripped 0 bases from V and 0 bases from J, with 11 bases between. This chain's CDR3 is CAWSVEAGVNTEAFF. CDR3 nucleotide sequence: TGTGCCTGGAGTGTAGAGGCCGGGGTGAACACTGAAGCTTTCTTT.

This chain connects TRBV27 to TRBJ2-6; D possibly corresponds to TRBD1 (5 bases). CDR3 size: 15 residues. Trimming pared 5 bases from V and 2 bases from J, leaving 10 bases between. Germline CDR1 reads MNHEY; CDR2 reads SMNVEV (reference sequence). The CDR3 bases are TGTGCCAGCAGTATCAGGGTGGCTGGGGCCAACGTCCTGACTTTC. Amino acid sequence: CASSIRVAGANVLTF.